Included here is one T cell receptor beta chain sequence, with context. What it binds is not known. The authors built TCR beta libraries using iRepertoire HTBI primers and Arm-PCR of CDR3 regions. TCRdb passed the multiplex PCR reads through MiXCR, listing each CDR3 protein once. Of almost 450,000 distinct CDR3 sequences in the sample, 16% are singletons; the top ten hold 9.5% to 12%. This entry belongs to a study of regulatory T cells in long-lasting Graves disease. Overall study findings and caveats: Persistent disease exhibited a predilection for TRBV28, TRBJ1-2 and TRBJ2-5.

The CDR3 is 16 amino acids. The V gene lost 7 bases and the J gene lost 0 bases, with 13 bases spanning the gap. Time point given: newly diagnosed GD, antithyroid drugs for less than 3 months. Isolated PBMC RNA provided the starting material for the TCR library. These sequences were also reported in another study, on T cells in Graves' hyperthyroidism and ophthalmopathy. That publication notes: Newly diagnosed hyperthyroidism, duration under 2 months, in patients aged 18 to 65.

This material consisted of peripheral blood mononuclear cells (PBMCs), taken at new diagnosis, from a patient treated with antithyroid drugs. The chain joins TRBV12-3 or TRBV12-4 to TRBJ2-6, with D perhaps matching TRBD1 (6 bases). This TCR was sampled from a woman in her twenties or thirties with Graves disease. CDR3 DNA: TGTGCCAGCACCCGAACAGGGCTCTCTGGGGCCAACGTCCTGACTTTC. Translation: CASTRTGLSGANVLTF.